Listed below are T cell receptor beta chains from one sample, sequenced in a study of radiotherapy plus CTLA-4 blockade in lung cancer. Sequencing used immunoSEQ multiplex PCR; TCRdb keeps in-frame clones, though not all of them. The table lists around 30,000 clones, approximately 66% of them singletons. Sample: peripheral blood, taken from a patient treated with radiotherapy plus ipilimumab. The receptors derive from a human donor with non-small cell lung cancer who had stable disease on radiotherapy plus ipilimumab. CDR3s include the opening cysteine and the closing phenylalanine or tryptophan. A D gene is named only where the DNA matches it firmly. Clone size is given for some rows only: seen once, a few or many times, or a class if the clone is expanded.

clone size | J gene | V gene | D gene | CDR3 protein | CDR3 DNA
- | TRBJ2-5 | TRBV18 | TRBD2 | CASSSSLAVQETQYF | TGTGCCAGCTCATCATCTCTAGCGGTTCAAGAGACCCAGTACTTC
- | TRBJ2-2 | TRBV5-4 | - | CASRTANTGELFF | TGTGCCAGCAGAACCGCGAACACCGGGGAGCTGTTTTTT
- | TRBJ2-5 | TRBV7-2 | - | CASSLDRDVETQYF | TGTGCCAGCAGCTTAGACAGGGACGTAGAGACCCAGTACTTC
- | TRBJ2-5 | TRBV6-5 | - | CASSYSRTQETQYF | TGTGCCAGCAGTTACTCGAGAACACAAGAGACCCAGTACTTC
- | TRBJ2-3 | TRBV5-1 | TRBD2 | CASHSGREGTDTQYF | TGCGCCAGCCATAGCGGGAGGGAGGGCACAGATACGCAGTATTTT
- | TRBJ2-1 | TRBV7-2 | - | CASSRESRKIF | TGTGCCAGCAGCCGAGAGAGTCGTAAGATCTTC
once | TRBJ2-1 | TRBV10-1 | - | CASSEQGPFDEQFF | TGCGCCAGCAGTGAACAGGGACCTTTCGATGAGCAGTTCTTC
few | TRBJ2-2 | TRBV29-1 | - | CSVDSGVGTGELFF | TGCAGCGTTGATTCAGGGGTTGGCACCGGGGAGCTGTTTTTT
- | TRBJ2-3 | TRBV7-9 | - | CASSLGTLSTDTQYF | TGTGCCAGCAGCCTCGGGACCCTTAGCACAGATACGCAGTATTTT
- | TRBJ1-2 | TRBV29-1 | TRBD1 | CSVGRDRGAPGGYTF | TGCAGCGTTGGAAGGGACAGGGGCGCACCAGGGGGCTACACCTTC
many | TRBJ1-2 | TRBV7-3 | - | CASSLSGGSSGYTF | TGTGCCAGCAGCTTAAGTGGGGGGAGCAGTGGCTACACCTTC
- | TRBJ1-2 | TRBV4-1 | - | CASSQGWGYTF | TGCGCCAGCAGCCAAGGCTGGGGCTACACCTTC
once | TRBJ2-3 | TRBV5-3 | - | CARSSEGLGDTQYF | TGTGCCAGAAGCTCGGAGGGGTTGGGGGATACGCAGTATTTT